A single count supports the clone carrying this T cell receptor (beta chain). Its antigen is unidentified. This record comes from a study of cytomegalovirus exposure and HLA in healthy donors. Study context: It was reported in a later analysis that the 120 or so validation repertoires used the same platform as the 500 to 700 first-cohort repertoires. Study-level results: Most TCRs appeared rarely, but some public TCRs recurred in many donors.

Germline V gene data show CDR1 as MNHEY and CDR2 as SMNVEV (reference sequence). Trimming at V came to 5 bases and at J to 4 bases, leaving 6 bases not matched to a gene. The CDR3 has 15 amino acids. Data came from immunoSEQ multiplex PCR; TCRdb stores just in-frame clones and leaves some out. The sample has roughly 310,000 clones, nearly 90% seen once. The validation cohort, a group of 90 to 150 subjects, included the donors and was separate from the approximately 650-subject first cohort. The sequence was collected from a man under 40 in good health and CMV-seronegative. Sequenced: PBMCs. The rearrangement links TRBV27 to TRBJ2-1; 9 nucleotides match TRBD2. The DNA for the CDR3 is TGTGCCAGCAGTCCTGGAGCGGGGGGATACAATGAGCAGTTCTTC. It yields the protein CASSPGAGGYNEQFF.